One and the same sample provided the 26 T cell receptor beta chains below, sequenced in a study of regulatory T cells in long-lasting Graves disease. This sample's time point: newly diagnosed GD, antithyroid drugs for less than 3 months. Isolated PBMC RNA provided the starting material for the TCR library. Building the TCR beta libraries relied on iRepertoire HTBI primers, and CDR3 regions underwent Arm-PCR. One entry per CDR3 protein, called by TCRdb with MiXCR from the multiplex PCR reads. The sample carries around 360,000 distinct CDR3 sequences, about a sixth recorded once. These data were likewise used in another study, on T cells in Graves' hyperthyroidism and ophthalmopathy.

The specimen comprised peripheral blood mononuclear cells (PBMCs), sampled at new diagnosis, from a patient treated with antithyroid drugs. The receptors stem from a woman between 18 and 29 years old with Graves disease.

This clonotype occurred a few times. The chain joins TRBV28 to TRBJ2-7; 12 nucleotides align to TRBD2. CDR1 and CDR2 from the germline V gene are MDHEN and SYDVKM. The CDR3 spans 20 residues. The V segment lost 4 bases and the J segment 2 bases; nucleotides outside the gene matches: 18. The CDR3: CASSYPPSGLAGHRPYEQYF. The CDR3 DNA reads TGTGCCAGCAGTTATCCCCCTTCCGGACTAGCGGGACACCGTCCCTACGAGCAGTACTTC.

The table lists this clonotype with many counts. This chain joins TRBV29-1 and TRBJ2-7, with 10 positions matching TRBD1. V shed 4 bases, J shed 3 bases, and the junction held 0 bases outside the gene matches. The CDR3 sequence is 12 residues long. The germline gives CDR1 SQVTM, CDR2 ANQGSEA. The CDR3 DNA sequence: TGCAGCGTTGGGGACAGGGGCTACGAGCAGTACTTC. It encodes CSVGDRGYEQYF.

Worth noting for this clonotype: Germline is not matched at one junction end, which may reflect a read error. This chain joins TRBV3-1 and TRBJ1-3; D gene uncertain. The V gene's germline CDR1 is LGHDT and CDR2 YNNKEL (reference sequence). The CDR3 totals 13 residues. The CDR3 nucleotides read TGTGCCAGCAACCAAGTAGTAGCAAACACCATATATTTT. Translation: CASNQVVANTIYF.

This clonotype has more than one count but fewer than ten. The rearrangement links TRBV25-1 to TRBJ1-5; D uncertain. The CDR3 extends over 15 amino acids. Germline V CDR1 and CDR2: MGHDK, SYGVNS. The V and J ends lost 3 bases and 0 bases respectively, with 9 bases between them. The CDR3 DNA is TGTGCCAGCAGTGAGTTGTCTAGTAGCAATCAGCCCCAGCATTTT. Encoded protein: CASSELSSSNQPQHF. Full variable domain (remainder filled in from reference TRBV25-1 and TRBJ1-5): EADIYQTPRYLVIGTGKKITLECSQTMGHDKMYWYQQDPGMELHLIHYSYGVNSTEKGDLSSESTVSRIRTEHFPLTLESARPSHTSQYLCASSELSSSNQPQHFGDGTRLSIL.

This clonotype was seen ten or more times. The chain recombines TRBV20-1 with TRBJ2-3; 11 positions match TRBD2. Trimming took 3 bases from V and 4 from J; bases not matched to a gene: 15. Per germline, CDR1 DFQATT and CDR2 SNEGSKA (reference sequence). The CDR3 spans 18 residues. The CDR3 here is CSASGGTSGPLGPDTQYF. The CDR3 bases are TGCAGTGCTAGCGGTGGGACTAGCGGCCCCCTCGGGCCAGATACGCAGTATTTT.

The table lists this clonotype with a few counts. This chain links TRBV5-5 with TRBJ2-2, with TRBD2 identical over 16 bases. The CDR3 consists of 18 residues. The germline gives CDR1 SGHKS, CDR2 YYEKEE (reference sequence). Trimming cost V 3 bases and J 3 bases; bases outside gene matches: 5. The CDR3 sequence: CASSSGTSGRVYTGELFF. As DNA, the CDR3 is TGTGCCAGCAGCTCAGGGACTAGCGGGAGGGTATACACCGGGGAGCTGTTTTTT.

This clonotype was detected many times. The chain is built from TRBV16 and TRBJ1-2; tentative D call: TRBD1 (5 bases). Germline lookup yields CDR1 KGHSY and CDR2 FQNENV. This CDR3 spans 15 amino acids. The V end was cut by 4 bases, the J end by 4 bases, with 16 bases between. The CDR3 protein is CASSLRGTGGYGYTF. The CDR3 nucleotides are TGTGCCAGCAGCCTTCGGGGAACGGGGGGCTATGGCTACACCTTC.

The J gene is TRBJ2-2, the V gene TRBV5-5; D unclear. The length of the CDR3 is 16 residues. Germline V gene sequence: CDR1 SGHKS, CDR2 YYEKEE (reference sequence). The germline V and J ends were trimmed by 0 bases and 4 bases, with 13 bases remaining between them. DNA for the CDR3: TGTGCCAGCAGCTTGGGGTCGGAAAGAGGCACCGGGGAGCTGTTTTTT. Its translation: CASSLGSERGTGELFF.

In this sample, this clonotype turned up many times. This chain uses TRBV27 with TRBJ1-1; a weak D match, TRBD1 (5 bases). Germline V gene sequence: CDR1 MNHEY, CDR2 SMNVEV (reference sequence). The V end lost 4 bases, the J end lost 1 base, and 13 bases lay between the germline ends. The CDR3 runs 15 residues. Here the CDR3 DNA reads TGTGCCAGCAGTTGGGGGTCCGGACGGAACACTGAAGCTTTCTTT. Its translation: CASSWGSGRNTEAFF.

Ten or more counts support this clonotype. V is TRBV7-9 and J is TRBJ2-1; the D gene is possibly TRBD1 (6 bases). Trimming took 5 bases from V and 9 from J, leaving 11 bases between them. Per the germline V gene, CDR1 is SEHNR and CDR2 is FQNEAQ (reference sequence). This CDR3 region has 12 residues. The DNA for the CDR3 is TGTGCCAGCAGCACACAGGGTATTGAGCAGTTCTTC. Residues: CASSTQGIEQFF. Looking up the rest from reference TRBV7-9 and TRBJ2-1 gives the full variable domain: DTGVSQNPRHKITKRGQNVTFRCDPISEHNRLYWYRQTLGQGPEFLTYFQNEAQLEKSRLLSDRFSAERPKGSFSTLEIQRTEQGDSAMYLCASSTQGIEQFFGPGTRLTVL.

This clonotype was seen at least ten times. The V gene is TRBV7-8, the J gene TRBJ2-5, with 9 nucleotides matching TRBD2. The CDR3 length is 18 residues. Losses at the gene ends were 3 bases for V and 5 bases for J; bases not matched to a gene: 16. The germline CDR1 and CDR2 sequences are SGHVS and FQNEAQ. Written as DNA, the CDR3 is TGTGCCAGCAGCTTTAGGAGCGGGGGGTTGGATTACGGCGAGACCCAGTACTTC. Translating it yields CASSFRSGGLDYGETQYF.

The rearrangement links TRBV29-1 to TRBJ2-7; TRBD1 might be the D (6 bases). This CDR3 is 14 amino acids long. Trimming left V 6 bases short and J 6 bases short, with 21 bases between. Germline V gene lookup returns CDR1 SQVTM and CDR2 ANQGSEA. Written as DNA, the CDR3 is TGCAGCGTCATGGGACATCAGGGTAATCTCGAGCAGTACTTC. It encodes CSVMGHQGNLEQYF.

V gene TRBV19 combines with J gene TRBJ2-7; TRBD1 matches 9 bases. Germline assignment: CDR1 LNHDA and CDR2 SQIVND (reference sequence). V was pared by 5 bases and J by 5 bases, with 4 bases of the junction left unmatched. The CDR3 is made up of 13 amino acids. CDR3 DNA: TGTGCCAGTAGTGGGACAGGGAGCAACGAGCAGTACTTC. Translation: CASSGTGSNEQYF.

This clonotype was found a few times. The rearrangement uses TRBV25-1 and TRBJ2-1, with D possibly matching TRBD1 (5 bases). The CDR3 has 16 residues. In germline, CDR1 is MGHDK, CDR2 SYGVNS. V shed 3 bases and J shed 5 bases, with 17 bases lying between them. This chain's CDR3 is CASSDPVRVGHNEQFF. The CDR3 DNA reads as TGTGCCAGCAGTGACCCCGTCAGGGTAGGTCACAATGAGCAGTTCTTC.

This clonotype was counted at least ten times. The chain couples TRBV12-3 or TRBV12-4 to TRBJ2-4; 7 positions match TRBD2. The V gene end was trimmed by 6 bases and the J gene end by 7 bases; junction bases not matched to a gene: 3. The length of the CDR3 is 12 residues. This CDR3 is CASSPGGNIQYF. In nucleotides, the CDR3 is TGTGCCAGCAGCCCCGGGGGGAACATTCAGTACTTC.

This clonotype was recorded at least ten times. The rearrangement joins TRBV18 to TRBJ2-1; the D gene is possibly TRBD1 (5 bases). Trimming shortened V by 1 base and J by 0 bases, and 16 bases separated the two germline ends. Germline lookup yields CDR1 KGHSH and CDR2 LQKENI. This CDR3 has 18 residues. The CDR3 spells CASSPLPKTASSYNEQFF. CDR3 bases: TGTGCCAGCTCACCACTCCCGAAGACAGCCAGCTCCTACAATGAGCAGTTCTTC.

This clonotype has just a few counts. One base away lies a much larger clone, so this may be a sequencing read error. This chain joins TRBV6-1 and TRBJ1-1; D is perhaps TRBD1 (6 bases). The CDR3 length is 15 residues. CDR1 is MNHNS and CDR2 is SASEGT in the germline V gene. The CDR3 nucleotides read TGTGCCAGCAGTGCATCGAGGGGGATGAACACTGGAGCTTTCTTT. It is translated as CASSASRGMNTGAFF.

This clonotype appeared many times. The chain carries TRBV30 and TRBJ1-1, with 7 bases matching TRBD1. CDR1 is GTSNPN and CDR2 is SVGIG in the germline V gene (reference sequence). This CDR3 is 14 amino acids long. After removal of 4 bases from V and 1 base from J, the junction contained 6 bases not matched to a gene. CDR3 residues: CAWKGTVANTEAFF. Written as DNA, the CDR3 is TGTGCCTGGAAAGGGACAGTTGCGAACACTGAAGCTTTCTTT.

This clonotype was found a few times. The rearrangement links TRBV24-1 to TRBJ1-2, with D unresolved. Germline CDR1 KGHDR, CDR2 SFDVKD. Trimming removed 5 bases at V and 4 bases at J, with 7 bases between. CDR3 length: 12 residues. The CDR3 DNA reads as TGTGCCACCAGTGCCTCGTCCTATGGCTACACCTTC. Residues: CATSASSYGYTF.

Only a few counts were recorded for this clonotype. The gene calls are TRBV13 and TRBJ2-1, with 7 bases identical to TRBD2. This CDR3 spans 17 amino acids. With V trimmed by 5 bases and J by 0 bases, 10 bases remained unmatched. CDR1 and CDR2 (germline): PRHDT, FYEKMQ (reference sequence). In DNA, the CDR3 is TGTGCCAGCAGCCCCCCGTCTAGCGGTAGCTCCTACAATGAGCAGTTCTTC. The encoded protein is CASSPPSSGSSYNEQFF.

On this clonotype itself: This may be a read error, as it is one base from a much larger clone. CDR3 bases: TGTGCCAGCAGTTACCGAGCAGGGAGACATGGCTGCACCTTC. It translates to CASSYRAGRHGCTF. The chain employs TRBV6-9 and TRBJ1-2; a weak D match, TRBD1 (5 bases). There are 14 residues in the CDR3. Germline CDR1 reads MNHGY; CDR2 reads SVAAGI.

This clonotype was picked up many times. The chain couples TRBV28 to TRBJ2-1; TRBD2 agrees at 9 bases. From germline, CDR1 is MDHEN and CDR2 SYDVKM. V gave up 6 bases and J gave up 10 bases; unmatched junction bases: 16. The CDR3 sequence is 16 residues long. CDR3 nucleotide sequence: TGTGCCAGCAGCCCATCTAGCGGGACAATGTTGTTGGAGCAGTTCTTC. Protein product: CASSPSSGTMLLEQFF.

This clonotype was recorded once. J is TRBJ1-2 and V is TRBV6-2 or TRBV6-3; perhaps TRBD1 as D (6 bases). The CDR3 has 13 residues. CDR1 and CDR2 (germline): MNHEY, SVGEGT. Trimming removed 3 bases at V and 5 bases at J, with 10 bases between. The DNA for the CDR3 is TGTGCCAGCAGTTATACAGGGTGGTATGGCTACACCTTC. As protein: CASSYTGWYGYTF.

This clonotype was detected ten times or more. The chain combines TRBV20-1 with TRBJ2-1; D not certain. This CDR3 contains 11 residues. The V gene lost 6 bases and the J gene lost 10 bases, with 13 bases spanning the gap. Germline V CDR1 and CDR2: DFQATT, SNEGSKA (reference sequence). CDR3 DNA sequence: TGCAGTGCCGCGACCAGCTTGGAGCAGTTCTTC. Translation gives CSAATSLEQFF.

This clonotype has a count of ten or more. This rearrangement joins TRBV12-3 or TRBV12-4 to TRBJ2-1; 9 bases agree with TRBD2. The CDR3 is 17 residues long. With 3 bases clipped from V and 8 bases from J, the junction kept 14 bases outside the gene matches. CDR3 loop: CASSFWVMGGGVDEQFF. The CDR3 region has the DNA TGTGCCAGCAGTTTTTGGGTTATGGGCGGGGGGGTTGATGAGCAGTTCTTC.

This clonotype was seen a few times. The chain combines TRBV3-1 with TRBJ1-3; TRBD1 is a possible D gene (6 bases). CDR3 length: 16 residues. From germline, CDR1 is LGHDT and CDR2 YNNKEL (reference sequence). The ends were cut back, 7 bases at V and 0 bases at J, with 16 bases in the middle. CDR3 nucleotides: TGTGCCAGCACCTACGGACAGATGAGCTCTGGAAACACCATATATTTT. Encoded protein: CASTYGQMSSGNTIYF. The whole variable domain, remainder taken from reference TRBV3-1 and TRBJ1-3, is DTAVSQTPKYLVTQMGNDKSIKCEQNLGHDTMYWYKQDSKKFLKIMFSYNNKELIINETVPNRFSPKSPDKAHLNLHINSLELGDSAVYFCASTYGQMSSGNTIYFGEGSWLTVV.